This T cell receptor beta chain came from a study of control samples from healthy donors and cancer patients. Here immunoSEQ multiplex PCR was the method, and the copy in TCRdb shows in-frame clones only, minus some. The sample includes about 89,000 clones, 85% to 90% of them seen just once. Trimming took 6 bases from V and 0 from J; bases not matched to a gene: 6. The V gene's germline CDR1 is KGHSH and CDR2 LQKENI. The CDR3 runs 17 residues. This TCR was recovered from a woman in her thirties or forties in good health. The specimen sequenced was blood. The chain links TRBV18 to TRBJ2-6; 9 nucleotides align to TRBD2. The CDR3 DNA reads as TGTGCCAGCTCCGGGCGCGGGGGGGCCTCTGGGGCCAACGTCCTGACTTTC. It translates to CASSGRGGASGANVLTF.